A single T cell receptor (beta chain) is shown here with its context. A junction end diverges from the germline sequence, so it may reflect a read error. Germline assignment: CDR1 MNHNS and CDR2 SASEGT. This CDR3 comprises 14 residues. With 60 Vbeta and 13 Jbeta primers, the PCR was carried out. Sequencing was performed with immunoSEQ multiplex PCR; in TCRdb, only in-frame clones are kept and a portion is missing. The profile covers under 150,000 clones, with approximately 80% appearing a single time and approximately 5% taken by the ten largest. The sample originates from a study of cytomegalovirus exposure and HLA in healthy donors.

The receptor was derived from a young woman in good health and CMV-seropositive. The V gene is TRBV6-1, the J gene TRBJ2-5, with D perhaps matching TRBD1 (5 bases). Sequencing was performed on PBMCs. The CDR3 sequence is CASREGWGGVTQYF. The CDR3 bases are TGTGCCAGCAGGGAAGGGTGGGGCGGAGTTACCCAGTACTTC.